This TCR beta chain was identified in a study of metastatic and nonmetastatic thyroid tumors. Not a single patient had been given any form of treatment at any point before undergoing thyroid surgery. TCRdb ran MiXCR on the PCR reads. The sample lists 4,000 or so clones; about 40% were seen once. Sequencing was done on a sample of tumor tissue. The sequence derives from a female donor with papillary thyroid cancer or a benign thyroid nodule (not recorded which). Some clones in this sample may be carry-over from other donors' samples.

The CDR3 region is CASSPPSRGSNSPLHF. In DNA form, the CDR3 reads TGTGCCAGCTCACCACCGAGCAGGGGAAGCAATTCACCCCTCCACTTT. The chain recombines TRBV18 with TRBJ1-6; tentatively, D is TRBD1 (6 bases). There are 16 residues in the CDR3. From germline, CDR1 is KGHSH and CDR2 LQKENI. Deletions cut 0 bases from V and 7 bases from J, with 13 bases between.